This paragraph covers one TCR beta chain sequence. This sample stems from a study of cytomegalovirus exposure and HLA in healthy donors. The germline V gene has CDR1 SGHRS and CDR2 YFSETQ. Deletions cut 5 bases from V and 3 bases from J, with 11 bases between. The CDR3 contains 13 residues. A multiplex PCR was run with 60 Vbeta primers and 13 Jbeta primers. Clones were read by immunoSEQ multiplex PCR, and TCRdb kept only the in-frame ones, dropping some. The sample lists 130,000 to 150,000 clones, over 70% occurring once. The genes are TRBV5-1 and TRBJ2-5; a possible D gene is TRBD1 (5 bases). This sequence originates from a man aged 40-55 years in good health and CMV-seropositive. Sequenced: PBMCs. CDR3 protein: CASSSMTEETQYF. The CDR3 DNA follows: TGCGCCAGCAGTTCCATGACAGAAGAGACCCAGTACTTC. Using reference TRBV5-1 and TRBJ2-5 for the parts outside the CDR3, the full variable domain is KAGVTQTPRYLIKTRGQQVTLSCSPISGHRSVSWYQQTPGQGLQFLFEYFSETQRNKGNFPGRFSGRQFSNSRSEMNVSTLELGDSALYLCASSSMTEETQYFGPGTRLLVL.